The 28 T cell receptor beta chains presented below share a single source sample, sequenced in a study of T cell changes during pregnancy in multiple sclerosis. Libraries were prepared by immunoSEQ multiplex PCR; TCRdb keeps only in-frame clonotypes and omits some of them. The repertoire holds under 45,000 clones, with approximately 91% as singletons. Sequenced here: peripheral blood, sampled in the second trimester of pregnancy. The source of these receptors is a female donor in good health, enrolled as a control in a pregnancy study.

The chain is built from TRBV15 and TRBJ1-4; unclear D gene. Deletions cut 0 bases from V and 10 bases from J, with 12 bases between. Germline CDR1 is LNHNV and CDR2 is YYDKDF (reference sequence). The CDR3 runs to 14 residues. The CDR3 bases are TGTGCCACCAGCAGAGATTTAGAACGCGGAAAACTGTTTTTT. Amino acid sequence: CATSRDLERGKLFF.

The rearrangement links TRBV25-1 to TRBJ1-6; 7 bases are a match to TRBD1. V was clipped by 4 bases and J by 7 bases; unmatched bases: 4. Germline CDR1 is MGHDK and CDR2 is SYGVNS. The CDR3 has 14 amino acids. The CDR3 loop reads CASSATGKNSPLHF. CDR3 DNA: TGTGCCAGCAGTGCGACAGGGAAGAATTCACCCCTCCACTTT.

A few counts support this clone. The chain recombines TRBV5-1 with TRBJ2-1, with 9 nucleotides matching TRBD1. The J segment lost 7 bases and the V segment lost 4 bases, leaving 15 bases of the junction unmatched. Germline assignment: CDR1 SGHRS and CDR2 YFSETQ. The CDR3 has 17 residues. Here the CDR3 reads CASSDQPGQGSNNEQFF. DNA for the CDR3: TGCGCCAGCAGCGACCAACCGGGACAGGGTAGTAATAATGAGCAGTTCTTC.

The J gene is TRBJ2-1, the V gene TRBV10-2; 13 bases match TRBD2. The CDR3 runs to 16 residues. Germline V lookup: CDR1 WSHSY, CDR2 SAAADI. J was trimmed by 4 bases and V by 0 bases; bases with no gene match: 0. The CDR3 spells CASSESTSGGYNEQFF. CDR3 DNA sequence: TGCGCCAGCAGTGAGTCGACTAGCGGGGGGTACAATGAGCAGTTCTTC.

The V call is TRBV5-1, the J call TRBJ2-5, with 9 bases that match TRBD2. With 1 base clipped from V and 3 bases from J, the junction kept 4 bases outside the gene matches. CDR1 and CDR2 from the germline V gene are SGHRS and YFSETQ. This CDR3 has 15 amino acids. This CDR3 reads CASSLRPSGEETQYF. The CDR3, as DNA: TGCGCCAGCAGCTTGAGGCCTAGCGGGGAAGAGACCCAGTACTTC.

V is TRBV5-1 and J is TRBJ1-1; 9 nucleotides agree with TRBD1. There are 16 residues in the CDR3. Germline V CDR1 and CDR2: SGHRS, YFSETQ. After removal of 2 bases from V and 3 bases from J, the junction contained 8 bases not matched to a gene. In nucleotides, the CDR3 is TGCGCCAGCAGCTTCAAGGGACAGGGTGGGTACACTGAAGCTTTCTTT. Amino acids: CASSFKGQGGYTEAFF.

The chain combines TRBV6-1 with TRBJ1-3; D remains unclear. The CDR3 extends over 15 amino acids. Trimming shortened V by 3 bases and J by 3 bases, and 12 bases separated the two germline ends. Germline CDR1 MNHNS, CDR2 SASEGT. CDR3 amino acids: CASSDGLEGGNTIYF. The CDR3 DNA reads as TGTGCCAGCAGTGACGGGTTAGAGGGTGGAAACACCATATATTTT.

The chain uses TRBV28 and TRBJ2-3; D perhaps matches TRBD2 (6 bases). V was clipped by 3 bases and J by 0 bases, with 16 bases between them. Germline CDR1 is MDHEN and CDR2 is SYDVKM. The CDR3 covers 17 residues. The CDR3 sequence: CASSFFLAGTSTDTQYF. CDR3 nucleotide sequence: TGTGCCAGCAGTTTTTTCTTGGCGGGGACTAGCACAGATACGCAGTATTTT.

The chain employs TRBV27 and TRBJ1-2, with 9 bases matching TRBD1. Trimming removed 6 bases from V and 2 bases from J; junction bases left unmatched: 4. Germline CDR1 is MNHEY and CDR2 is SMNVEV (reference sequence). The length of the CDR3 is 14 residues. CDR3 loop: CASSLGTGNYGYTF. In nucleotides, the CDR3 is TGTGCCAGCAGCCTCGGGACAGGGAACTATGGCTACACCTTC.

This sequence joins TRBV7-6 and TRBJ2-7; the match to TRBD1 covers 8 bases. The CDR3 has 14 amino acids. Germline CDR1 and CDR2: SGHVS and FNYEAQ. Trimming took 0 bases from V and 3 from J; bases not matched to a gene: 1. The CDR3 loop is CASSLAGQGYEQYF. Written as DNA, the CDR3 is TGTGCCAGCAGCTTAGCCGGACAGGGCTACGAGCAGTACTTC.

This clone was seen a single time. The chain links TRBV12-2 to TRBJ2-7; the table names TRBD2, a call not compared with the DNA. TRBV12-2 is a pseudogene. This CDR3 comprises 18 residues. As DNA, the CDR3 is TGTGCAAGTCGCTTAGGGCAATTGCGGGACCAACAAAACGGCGAGCAGTACTTC. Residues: CASRLGQLRDQQNGEQYF.

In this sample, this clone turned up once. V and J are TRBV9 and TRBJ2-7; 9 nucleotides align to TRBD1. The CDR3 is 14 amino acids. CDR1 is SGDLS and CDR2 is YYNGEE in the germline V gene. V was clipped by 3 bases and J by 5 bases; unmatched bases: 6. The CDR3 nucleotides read TGTGCCAGCAGCGAGGGGGACAGGGTCCACGAGCAGTACTTC. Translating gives CASSEGDRVHEQYF.

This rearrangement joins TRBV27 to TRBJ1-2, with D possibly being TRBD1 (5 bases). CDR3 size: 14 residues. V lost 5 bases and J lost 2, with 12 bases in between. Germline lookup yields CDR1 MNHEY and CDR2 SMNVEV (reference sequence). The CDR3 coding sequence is TGTGCCAGCAGTCCTACAGGAGTGAACTATGGCTACACCTTC. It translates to CASSPTGVNYGYTF.

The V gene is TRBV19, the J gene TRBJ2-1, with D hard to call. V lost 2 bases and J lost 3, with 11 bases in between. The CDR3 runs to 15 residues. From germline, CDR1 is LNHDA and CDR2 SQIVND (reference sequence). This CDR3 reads CASSITVANYNEQFF. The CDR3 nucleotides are TGTGCCAGTAGTATAACGGTAGCAAACTACAATGAGCAGTTCTTC.

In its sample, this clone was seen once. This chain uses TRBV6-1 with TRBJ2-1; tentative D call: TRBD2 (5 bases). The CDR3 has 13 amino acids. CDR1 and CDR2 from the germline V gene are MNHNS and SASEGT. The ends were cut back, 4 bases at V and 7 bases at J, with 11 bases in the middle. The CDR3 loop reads CASSGASLNEQFF. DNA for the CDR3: TGTGCCAGCAGTGGAGCTAGCCTGAATGAGCAGTTCTTC.

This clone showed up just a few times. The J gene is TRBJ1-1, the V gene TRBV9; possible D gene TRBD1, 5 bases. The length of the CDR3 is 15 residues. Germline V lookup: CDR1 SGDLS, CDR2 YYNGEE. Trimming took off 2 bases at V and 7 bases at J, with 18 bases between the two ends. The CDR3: CASSVPLLRGGEAFF. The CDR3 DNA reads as TGTGCCAGCAGCGTCCCTCTTCTTCGGGGGGGTGAAGCTTTCTTT.

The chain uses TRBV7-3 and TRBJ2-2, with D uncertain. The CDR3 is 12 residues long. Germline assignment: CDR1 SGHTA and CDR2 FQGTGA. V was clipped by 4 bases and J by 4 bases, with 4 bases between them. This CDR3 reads CASSSSTGELFF. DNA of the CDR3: TGTGCCAGCAGCTCTTCCACCGGGGAGCTGTTTTTT.

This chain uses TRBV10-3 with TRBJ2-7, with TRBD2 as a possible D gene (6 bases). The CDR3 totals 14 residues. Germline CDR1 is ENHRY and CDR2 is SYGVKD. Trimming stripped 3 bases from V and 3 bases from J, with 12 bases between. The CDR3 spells CAISDAGIDYEQYF. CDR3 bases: TGTGCCATCAGTGATGCGGGGATAGACTACGAGCAGTACTTC.

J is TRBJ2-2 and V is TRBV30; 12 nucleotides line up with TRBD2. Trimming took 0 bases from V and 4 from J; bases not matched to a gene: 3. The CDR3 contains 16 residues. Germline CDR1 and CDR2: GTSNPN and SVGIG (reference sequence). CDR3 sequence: CAWSVPSGRGTGELFF. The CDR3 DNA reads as TGTGCCTGGAGTGTACCTAGCGGGAGGGGCACCGGGGAGCTGTTTTTT.

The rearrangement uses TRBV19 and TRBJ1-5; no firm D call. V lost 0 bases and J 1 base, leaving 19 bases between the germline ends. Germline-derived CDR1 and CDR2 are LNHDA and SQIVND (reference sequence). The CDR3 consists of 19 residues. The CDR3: CASSIDGGIYASSNQPQHF. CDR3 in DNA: TGTGCCAGTAGTATAGACGGAGGGATTTATGCTTCCAGCAATCAGCCCCAGCATTTT. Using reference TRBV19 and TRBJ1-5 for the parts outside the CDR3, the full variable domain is DGGITQSPKYLFRKEGQNVTLSCEQNLNHDAMYWYRQDPGQGLRLIYYSQIVNDFQKGDIAEGYSVSREKKESFPLTVTSAQKNPTAFYLCASSIDGGIYASSNQPQHFGDGTRLSIL.

In nucleotides, the CDR3 is TGTGCCAGCAGCTTAGCGGGAGGACAGGGGGTCTATGGCTACACCTTC. This gives the protein CASSLAGGQGVYGYTF. V gene TRBV7-2 combines with J gene TRBJ1-2; the match to TRBD1 covers 10 bases. Germline assignment: CDR1 SGHTA and CDR2 FQGNSA. Trimming cost V 0 bases and J 4 bases; bases outside gene matches: 5. This CDR3 has 16 residues.

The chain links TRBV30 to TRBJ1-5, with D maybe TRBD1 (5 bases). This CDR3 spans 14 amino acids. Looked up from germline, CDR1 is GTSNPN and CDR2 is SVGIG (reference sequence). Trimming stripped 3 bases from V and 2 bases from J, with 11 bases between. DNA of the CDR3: TGTGCCTGGAGAAGGGGCGCGGGCAATCAGCCCCAGCATTTT. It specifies CAWRRGAGNQPQHF.

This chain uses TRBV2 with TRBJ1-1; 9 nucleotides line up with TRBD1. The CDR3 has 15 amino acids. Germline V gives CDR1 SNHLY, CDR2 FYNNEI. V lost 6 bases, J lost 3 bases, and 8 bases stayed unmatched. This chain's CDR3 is CASRPGTGLDTEAFF. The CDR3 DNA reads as TGTGCCAGCAGGCCGGGGACAGGGCTGGACACTGAAGCTTTCTTT.

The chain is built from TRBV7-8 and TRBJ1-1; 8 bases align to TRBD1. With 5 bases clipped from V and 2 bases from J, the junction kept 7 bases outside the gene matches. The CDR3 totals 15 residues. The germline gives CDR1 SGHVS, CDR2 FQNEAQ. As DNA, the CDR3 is TGTGCCAGCAGCACCTCACAGGGGGAAAACACTGAAGCTTTCTTT. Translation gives CASSTSQGENTEAFF.

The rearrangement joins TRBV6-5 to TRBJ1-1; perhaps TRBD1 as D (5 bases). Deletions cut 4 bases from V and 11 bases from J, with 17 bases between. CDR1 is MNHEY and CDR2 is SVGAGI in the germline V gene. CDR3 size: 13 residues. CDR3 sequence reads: CASSFRQPPEAFF. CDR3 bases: TGTGCCAGCAGTTTCCGACAGCCCCCGGAGGCTTTCTTT.

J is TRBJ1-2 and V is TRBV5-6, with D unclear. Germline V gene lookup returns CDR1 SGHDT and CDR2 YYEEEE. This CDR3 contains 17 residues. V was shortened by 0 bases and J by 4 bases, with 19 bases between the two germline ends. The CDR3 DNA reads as TGTGCCAGCAGCTTGGAGGGAGCCAGGAGAACTTCCTATGGCTACACCTTC. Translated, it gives CASSLEGARRTSYGYTF.

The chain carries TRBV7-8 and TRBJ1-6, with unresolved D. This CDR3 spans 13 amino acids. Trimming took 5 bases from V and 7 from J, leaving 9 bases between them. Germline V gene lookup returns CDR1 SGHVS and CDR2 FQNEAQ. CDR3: CASSPIGNSPLHF. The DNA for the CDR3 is TGTGCCAGCAGCCCGATCGGGAATTCACCCCTCCACTTT.

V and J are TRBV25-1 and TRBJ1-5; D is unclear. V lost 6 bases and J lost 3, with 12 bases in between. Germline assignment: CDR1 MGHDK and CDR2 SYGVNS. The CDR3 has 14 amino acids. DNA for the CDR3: TGTGCCAGCAGCAAAGTCGAGTACAATCAGCCCCAGCATTTT. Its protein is CASSKVEYNQPQHF.